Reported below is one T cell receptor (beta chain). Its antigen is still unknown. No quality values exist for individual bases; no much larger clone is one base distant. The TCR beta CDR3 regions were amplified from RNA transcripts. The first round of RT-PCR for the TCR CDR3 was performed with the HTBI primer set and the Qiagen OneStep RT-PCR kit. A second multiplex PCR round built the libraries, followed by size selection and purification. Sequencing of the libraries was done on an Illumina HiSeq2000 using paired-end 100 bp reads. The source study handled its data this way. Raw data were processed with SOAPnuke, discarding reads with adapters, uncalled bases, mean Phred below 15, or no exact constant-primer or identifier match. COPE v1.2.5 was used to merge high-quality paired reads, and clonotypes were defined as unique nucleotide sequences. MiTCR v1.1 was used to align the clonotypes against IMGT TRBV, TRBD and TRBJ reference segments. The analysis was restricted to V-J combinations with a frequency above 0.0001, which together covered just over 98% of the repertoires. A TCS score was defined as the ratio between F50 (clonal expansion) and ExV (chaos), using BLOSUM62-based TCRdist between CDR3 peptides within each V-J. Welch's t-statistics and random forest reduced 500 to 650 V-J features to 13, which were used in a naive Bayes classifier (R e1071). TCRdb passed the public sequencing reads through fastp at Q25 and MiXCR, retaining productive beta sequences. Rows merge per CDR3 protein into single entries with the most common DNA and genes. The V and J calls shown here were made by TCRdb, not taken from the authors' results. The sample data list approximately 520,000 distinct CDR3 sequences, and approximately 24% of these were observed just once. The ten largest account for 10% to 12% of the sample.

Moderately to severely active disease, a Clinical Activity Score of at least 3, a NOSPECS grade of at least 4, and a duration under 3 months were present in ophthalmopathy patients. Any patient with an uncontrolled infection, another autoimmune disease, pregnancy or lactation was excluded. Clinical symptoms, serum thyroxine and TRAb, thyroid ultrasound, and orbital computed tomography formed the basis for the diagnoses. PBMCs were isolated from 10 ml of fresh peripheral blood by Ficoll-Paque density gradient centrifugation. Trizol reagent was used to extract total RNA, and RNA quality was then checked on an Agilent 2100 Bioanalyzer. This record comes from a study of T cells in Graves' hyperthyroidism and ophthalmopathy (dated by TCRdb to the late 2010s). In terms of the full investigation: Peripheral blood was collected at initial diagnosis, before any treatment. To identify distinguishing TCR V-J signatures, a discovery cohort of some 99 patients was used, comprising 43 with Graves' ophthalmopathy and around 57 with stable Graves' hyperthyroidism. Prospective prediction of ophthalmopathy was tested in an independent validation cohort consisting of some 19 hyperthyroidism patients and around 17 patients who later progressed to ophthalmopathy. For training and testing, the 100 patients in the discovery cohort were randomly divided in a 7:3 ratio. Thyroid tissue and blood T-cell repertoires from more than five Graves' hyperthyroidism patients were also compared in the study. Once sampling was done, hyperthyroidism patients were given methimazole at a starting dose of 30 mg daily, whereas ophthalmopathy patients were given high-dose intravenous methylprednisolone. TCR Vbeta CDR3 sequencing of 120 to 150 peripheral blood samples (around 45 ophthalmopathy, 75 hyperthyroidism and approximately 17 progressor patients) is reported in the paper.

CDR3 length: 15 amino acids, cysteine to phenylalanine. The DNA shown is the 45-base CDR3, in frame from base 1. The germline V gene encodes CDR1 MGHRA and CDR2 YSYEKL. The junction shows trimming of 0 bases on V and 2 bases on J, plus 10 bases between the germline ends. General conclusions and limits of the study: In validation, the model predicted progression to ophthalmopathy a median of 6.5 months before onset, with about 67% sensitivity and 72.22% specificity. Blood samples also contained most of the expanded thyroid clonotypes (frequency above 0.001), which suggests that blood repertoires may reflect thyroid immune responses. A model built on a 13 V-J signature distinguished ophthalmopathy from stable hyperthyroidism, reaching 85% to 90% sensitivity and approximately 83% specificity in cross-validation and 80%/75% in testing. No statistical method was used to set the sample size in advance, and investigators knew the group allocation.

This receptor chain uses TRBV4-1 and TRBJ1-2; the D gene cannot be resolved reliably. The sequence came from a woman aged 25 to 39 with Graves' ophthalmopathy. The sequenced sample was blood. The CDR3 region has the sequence CASSQDGLSNYGYTF. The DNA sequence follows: TGCGCCAGCAGCCAAGATGGGCTTAGCAACTATGGCTACACCTTC.